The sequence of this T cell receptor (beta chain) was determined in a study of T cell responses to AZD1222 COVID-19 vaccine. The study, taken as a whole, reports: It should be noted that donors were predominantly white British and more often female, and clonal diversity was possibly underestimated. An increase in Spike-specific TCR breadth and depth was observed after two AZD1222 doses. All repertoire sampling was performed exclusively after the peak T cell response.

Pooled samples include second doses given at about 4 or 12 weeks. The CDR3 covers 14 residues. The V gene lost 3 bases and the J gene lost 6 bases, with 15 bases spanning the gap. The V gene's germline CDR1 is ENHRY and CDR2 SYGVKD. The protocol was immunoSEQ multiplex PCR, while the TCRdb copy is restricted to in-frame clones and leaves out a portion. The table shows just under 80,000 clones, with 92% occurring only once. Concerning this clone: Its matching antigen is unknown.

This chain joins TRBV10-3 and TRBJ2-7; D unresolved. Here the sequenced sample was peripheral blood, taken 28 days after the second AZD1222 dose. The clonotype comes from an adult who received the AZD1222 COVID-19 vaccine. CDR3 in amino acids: CAISDESPPSEQYF. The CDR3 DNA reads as TGTGCCATCAGTGACGAGTCCCCACCTTCCGAGCAGTACTTC.